The 32 T cell receptor beta chains listed next were all sequenced from one sample in a study of T cell clonality in common variable immunodeficiency. Sequencing used immunoSEQ multiplex PCR; TCRdb keeps in-frame clones, though not all of them. This sample has tens of thousands of clones, each found more than once. The specimen was peripheral blood mononuclear cells. These receptors originate from a person between 18 and 75 years old in good health.

Many counts were recorded for this clone. The sequenced part of the CDR3 DNA is TGTGCCAGTAGTATCGTTGTGGGGCTCCAAGAGACC. It specifies CASSIVVGLQET. The full CDR3 protein is CASSIVVGLQETQYF. This rearrangement joins TRBV19 to TRBJ2-5; perhaps TRBD1 as D (5 bases). The read halts 3 residues ahead of the CDR3 end, with the missing end drawn from the germline J gene. The CDR3 is 15 amino acids. Germline CDR1 and CDR2: LNHDA and SQIVND (reference sequence). The V and J ends lost 3 bases and 1 base respectively, with 12 bases between them.

At least ten counts were recorded for this clone. The read is 3 residues too short to cover the CDR3 end, so that end is filled in from the germline J gene. The chain uses TRBV12-3 or TRBV12-4 and TRBJ2-6, with a possible D match to TRBD2 (6 bases). V was shortened by 4 bases and J by 0 bases, with 13 bases between the two germline ends. The CDR3 totals 17 residues. The covered CDR3 bases are TGTGCCAGCAGTTCACCCCTCGGGGGCTCTGGGGCCAACGTC. Translating it yields CASSSPLGGSGANV. Given in full, the CDR3 is CASSSPLGGSGANVLTF.

This clone was recorded many times. CDR3 residues: CASSSSQGTQYF. CDR3 DNA (partial): TGTGCCAGCAGCTCAAGCCAGGGGACC. This sequence joins TRBV11-3 and TRBJ2-5, with a tentative D call TRBD1 (5 bases). Read sequence stops 3 residues before the CDR3 end, and the germline J gene provides the missing end. Germline values: CDR1 SGHNT, CDR2 YENEEA. The ends were cut back, 4 bases at V and 7 bases at J, with 10 bases in the middle. The CDR3 length is 12 residues.

Many counts were recorded for this clone. The DNA ends 3 residues before the CDR3 does, and the rest of the CDR3 is filled in from the germline J gene. The J gene is TRBJ2-3, the V gene TRBV9; D remains ambiguous. The CDR3 covers 15 residues. CDR1 is SGDLS and CDR2 is YYNGEE in the germline V gene. The DNA read from the CDR3 is TGTGCCAGCAGCGTAGGTAGCCTCAGCCAAGAGACG. Protein sequence: CASSVGSLSQET. The whole CDR3 reads CASSVGSLSQETQYF.

Details on this clone: An end of the junction does not agree with germline; a read error may underlie this. The CDR3 goes on 3 residues after the read ends, and that part is filled in from the germline J gene. The chain is built from TRBV20-1 and TRBJ1-4, with 7 bases aligning to TRBD1. The CDR3 loop spans 14 amino acids. Germline V lookup: CDR1 DFQATT, CDR2 SNEGSKA (reference sequence). The chain's CDR3 is CGASLTGVVEKLFF. CDR3 bases read: TGCGGTGCTAGCCTCACAGGGGTGGTTGAAAAA.

This clone was detected many times. CDR3 DNA (partial): TGCGCCAGCAGCTTGGCCGCGGGCCGGGGGGAG. Its translation is CASSLAAGRGE. The whole CDR3 sequence reads CASSLAAGRGELFF. The chain couples TRBV5-1 to TRBJ2-2, with D possibly being TRBD2 (5 bases). The observed sequence ends 3 residues before the CDR3 terminus, with the missing tail filled in from the germline J gene. The V end lost 0 bases, the J end lost 8 bases, and 11 bases lay between the germline ends. The CDR3 covers 14 residues. Per the germline V gene, CDR1 is SGHRS and CDR2 is YFSETQ.

This clone was seen at least ten times. The missing CDR3 end, 3 residues past where the read stops, is filled in from the germline J gene. The V call is TRBV2, the J call TRBJ1-6, with no clear D. V was trimmed by 7 bases and J by 0 bases, leaving 10 bases between them. The CDR3 is made up of 15 amino acids. From germline, CDR1 is SNHLY and CDR2 FYNNEI. Partial CDR3 DNA: TGTGCCAGCACTCGACTGAGCTCCTATAATTCACCC. It is translated as CASTRLSSYNSP. Given in full, the CDR3 is CASTRLSSYNSPLHF.

This clone was counted at least ten times. The CDR3 end falls 3 residues outside the read, so it is completed with the germline J gene. The chain links TRBV18 to TRBJ2-2; 11 bases align to TRBD2. The germline gives CDR1 KGHSH, CDR2 LQKENI. The CDR3 loop spans 19 amino acids. J was trimmed by 0 bases and V by 3 bases; bases with no gene match: 9. The part of the CDR3 DNA that was read is TGTGCCAGCTCACCCGGACTAGCGGGCATCGCCTCGAACACCGGGGAG. Translated, it gives CASSPGLAGIASNTGE. The entire CDR3 protein reads CASSPGLAGIASNTGELFF.

This clone was seen at least ten times. CDR3 sequence: CASSQLQMTNEKLFF. CDR3 DNA (partial): TGTGCCAGCAGCCAATTACAGATGACTAATGAAAAA. The chain links TRBV3-1 (or the pseudogene TRBV3-2) to TRBJ1-4; D gene uncertain. Sequencing ends 3 residues short of the CDR3 end; the germline J gene provides the rest. V lost 2 bases, J lost 2 bases, and 9 bases lay in between. The CDR3 runs to 15 residues. Germline CDR1 reads LGHDT; CDR2 reads YNNKEL (reference sequence).

This clone turned up a few times. The CDR3 goes on 3 residues after the read ends, and that part is filled in from the germline J gene. The V gene is TRBV11-1, the J gene TRBJ1-1; 8 bases fit TRBD1. The CDR3 runs 15 residues. The germline CDR1 and CDR2 sequences are SGHAT and FQDESV (reference sequence). J was trimmed by 2 bases and V by 5 bases; bases with no gene match: 7. CDR3 protein: CASSPGQGGNTEAFF. The covered CDR3 bases are TGTGCCAGCAGCCCAGGACAGGGAGGCAACACTGAA.

This clone was counted many times. The read halts 3 residues ahead of the CDR3 end, with the missing end drawn from the germline J gene. V and J are TRBV6-2 or TRBV6-3 and TRBJ2-7; D gene uncertain. The CDR3 spans 13 residues. Germline CDR1 is MNHEY and CDR2 is SVGEGT. V lost 5 bases and J 3 bases, leaving 11 bases between the germline ends. The sequenced CDR3 bases are TGTGCCAGCAGTCCCACAGTTCACTACGAG. Its protein product is CASSPTVHYE. The whole CDR3 is CASSPTVHYEQYF.

This clone occurred many times. Read coverage stops 3 residues before the CDR3 terminus; the germline J gene supplies the remainder. The gene calls are TRBV20-1 and TRBJ2-5, with 11 bases lining up with TRBD2. The CDR3 is 13 amino acids. CDR1 is DFQATT, CDR2 SNEGSKA, per germline (reference sequence). V trimming: 6 bases; J trimming: 5 bases; junction bases outside the gene matches: 5. The DNA read from the CDR3 is TGCAGTGCCTCGACTAGCGGGGAGGAGACC. The encoded protein is CSASTSGEET. The entire CDR3 protein is CSASTSGEETQYF.

As regards this clone: The read ends 3 residues shy of where the CDR3 ends; the end is completed using the germline J gene. The same CDR3 is also encoded by other DNA sequences in this sample. This rearrangement joins TRBV18 to TRBJ2-5, with 7 bases lining up with TRBD2. The CDR3 covers 12 residues. The junction had 0 bases not matched to a gene; V was cut back by 3 bases and J by 5 bases. Looked up from germline, CDR1 is KGHSH and CDR2 is LQKENI. The part of the CDR3 DNA that was read is TGTGCCAGCTCACCTAGCGGGGAGACC. Its translation is CASSPSGET. The complete CDR3 reads CASSPSGETQYF. Together with reference TRBV18 and TRBJ2-5, the CDR3 gives the full variable domain: NAGVMQNPRHLVRRRGQEARLRCSPMKGHSHVYWYRQLPEEGLKFMVYLQKENIIDESGMPKERFSAEFPKEGPSILRIQQVVRGDSAAYFCASSPSGETQYFGPGTRLLVL.

Comment on this clone: The read stops 3 residues short of the end of the CDR3; the missing end is completed from the germline J gene. This chain uses TRBV7-3 with TRBJ2-1, with D tentatively TRBD2 (6 bases). CDR1 is SGHTA, CDR2 FQGTGA, per germline. Trimming removed 2 bases from V and 9 bases from J, with 11 bases in between. The CDR3 contains 13 residues. The DNA read from the CDR3 is TGTGCCAGCAGCTTACAACCGGGACTTGAG. It is translated as CASSLQPGLE. The whole CDR3 sequence reads CASSLQPGLEQFF.

This clone was seen repeatedly, ten times or more. Sequencing ends 3 residues short of the CDR3 end; the germline J gene provides the rest. The rearrangement uses TRBV10-1 and TRBJ2-2; a possible D gene is TRBD1 (6 bases). The V end was cut by 5 bases, the J end by 5 bases, with 12 bases between. The CDR3 loop spans 14 amino acids. Looked up from germline, CDR1 is WNHNN and CDR2 is SYGVQD (reference sequence). CDR3 bases read: TGCGCCAGCAGTACCGGGACAAATACCGGGGAG. Amino acids: CASSTGTNTGE. The CDR3, in full, reads CASSTGTNTGELFF.

On this clone: The observed sequence ends 3 residues before the CDR3 terminus, with the missing tail filled in from the germline J gene. V usage is TRBV19 and J usage is TRBJ2-1, with D unclear. The CDR3 extends over 13 amino acids. V was clipped by 4 bases and J by 8 bases, with 12 bases between them. Germline lookup yields CDR1 LNHDA and CDR2 SQIVND (reference sequence). The CDR3 region is CASSTAANDEQFF. Incomplete CDR3 DNA: TGTGCCAGTAGTACCGCGGCCAACGATGAG.

This clone came up many times. The CDR3 is cut off 3 residues early in the read; its end comes from the germline J gene. The chain links TRBV4-1 to TRBJ2-1; D is unclear. Germline CDR1 reads MGHRA; CDR2 reads YSYEKL. V lost 2 bases and J lost 0, with 8 bases in between. This CDR3 is built from 15 residues. The part of the CDR3 DNA that was read is TGCGCCAGCAGCCAACTCCATAGCTCCTACAATGAG. Residues: CASSQLHSSYNE. The full CDR3 protein is CASSQLHSSYNEQFF.

This clone was recorded a few times. The CDR3 goes on 3 residues after the read ends, and that part is filled in from the germline J gene. The chain uses TRBV7-2 and TRBJ2-2; TRBD1 aligns across 10 bases. CDR3 length: 14 amino acids. Germline assignment: CDR1 SGHTA and CDR2 FQGNSA. The covered CDR3 bases are TGTGCCAGCAGCTTCCGGGACAGGGGATCCCAG. This encodes CASSFRDRGSQ. The full CDR3 is CASSFRDRGSQLFF.

This clone was recorded many times. Read data end 3 residues before the CDR3 end; the end is taken from the germline J gene. The chain carries TRBV7-3 and TRBJ2-5; tentatively, D is TRBD2 (5 bases). Germline V gives CDR1 SGHTA, CDR2 FQGTGA. V lost 5 bases and J 4 bases, leaving 20 bases between the germline ends. The CDR3 has 16 amino acids. The CDR3 sequence: CASSPTPLSSGETQYF. The CDR3 bases that were read are TGTGCCAGCAGCCCCACCCCCCTCTCCAGCGGAGAGACC.

This clone has at least ten counts. The read ends 3 residues shy of where the CDR3 ends; the end is completed using the germline J gene. The chain joins TRBV20-1 to TRBJ1-2; D is undetermined. The germline CDR1 and CDR2 sequences are DFQATT and SNEGSKA (reference sequence). Trimming stripped 5 bases from V and 0 bases from J, with 10 bases between. The CDR3 length is 13 residues. CDR3 bases read: TGCAGTGCTGACAAAATCTCTAACTATGGC. It is translated as CSADKISNYG. The whole CDR3 protein is CSADKISNYGYTF.

This clone was counted at least ten times. Read coverage stops 3 residues before the CDR3 terminus; the germline J gene supplies the remainder. The V gene is TRBV19, the J gene TRBJ1-1, with a tentative D call TRBD1 (6 bases). V lost 1 base, J lost 4 bases, and 16 bases lay in between. The CDR3 has 16 residues. In germline, CDR1 is LNHDA, CDR2 SQIVND (reference sequence). Incomplete CDR3 DNA: TGTGCCAGTAGTATAGTGGCACTAAGGGGGGGCACTGAA. Protein sequence: CASSIVALRGGTE. The whole CDR3 protein is CASSIVALRGGTEAFF.

This clone was seen at least ten times. Sequencing ends 3 residues short of the CDR3 end; the germline J gene provides the rest. The chain joins TRBV10-2 to TRBJ2-2; 14 nucleotides line up with TRBD2. Germline assignment: CDR1 WSHSY and CDR2 SAAADI. This CDR3 has 15 amino acids. V lost 6 bases, J lost 3 bases, and 0 bases stayed unmatched. The covered CDR3 bases are TGCGCCAGCAGGGGACTAGCGGGGGACACCGGGGAG. Amino acid sequence: CASRGLAGDTGE. The entire CDR3 protein reads CASRGLAGDTGELFF.

This clone was detected a few times. The sequenced fragment ends 3 residues before the CDR3 boundary, so the rest is inferred from the germline J gene. The chain uses TRBV7-8 and TRBJ2-7, with a weak D call TRBD1 (5 bases). Trimming took 6 bases from V and 6 from J, leaving 18 bases between them. Germline assignment: CDR1 SGHVS and CDR2 FQNEAQ. The CDR3 loop spans 14 amino acids. This chain's CDR3 is CASRKQEISSEQYF. The part of the CDR3 DNA that was read is TGTGCCAGCAGGAAACAGGAAATATCTTCCGAG.

This clone was counted ten times or more. Sequencing ends 3 residues short of the CDR3 end; the germline J gene provides the rest. The V and J genes are TRBV6-2 or TRBV6-3 and TRBJ2-1; 14 nucleotides agree with TRBD2. The germline V gene encodes CDR1 MNHEY and CDR2 SVGEGT. The J segment lost 8 bases and the V segment lost 2 bases, leaving 8 bases of the junction unmatched. The CDR3 is 17 residues long. The CDR3 sequence is CASSYRAGTSGGHEQFF. CDR3 DNA (partial): TGTGCCAGCAGTTACAGGGCCGGGACTAGCGGGGGTCATGAG.

This clone came up many times. The sequenced fragment ends 3 residues before the CDR3 boundary, so the rest is inferred from the germline J gene. V usage is TRBV7-6 and J usage is TRBJ1-3, with D hard to call. Germline V gives CDR1 SGHVS, CDR2 FNYEAQ. The CDR3 contains 14 residues. The V end lost 5 bases, the J end lost 0 bases, and 8 bases lay between the germline ends. The CDR3 region is CASSPQSSGNTIYF. Partial CDR3 DNA: TGTGCCAGCAGCCCCCAGAGCTCTGGAAACACC.

This clone was recorded at least ten times. The read halts 3 residues ahead of the CDR3 end, with the missing end drawn from the germline J gene. The rearrangement uses TRBV7-2 and TRBJ2-3; D gene unclear. The germline gives CDR1 SGHTA, CDR2 FQGNSA. The CDR3 totals 12 residues. Between the trimmed V and J ends, which lost 5 bases and 7 bases, there was a span of 10 bases. The CDR3 loop is CASSPPRYTQYF. CDR3 DNA, as far as it was read: TGTGCCAGCAGCCCCCCCAGGTATACG.

The sample holds many counts of this clone. Coverage ceases 3 residues before the CDR3 finishes, and the germline J gene fills in the end. The gene calls are TRBV20-1 and TRBJ2-2, with D possibly matching TRBD1 (7 bases). The germline gives CDR1 DFQATT, CDR2 SNEGSKA (reference sequence). Trimming shortened V by 0 bases and J by 3 bases, and 20 bases separated the two germline ends. The CDR3 extends over 18 amino acids. The sequenced part of the CDR3 DNA is TGCAGTGCTAGAGACCCCGTTAGTGGAGGGGGCGACACCGGGGAG. Protein: CSARDPVSGGGDTGE. In full, the CDR3 reads CSARDPVSGGGDTGELFF.

This clone occurred many times. CDR3 sequence: CASSLYSQETQYF. CDR3 DNA, as far as it was read: TGTGCCAGCAGCTTATACTCACAAGAGACC. The rearrangement links TRBV7-9 to TRBJ2-5; D uncertain. Read sequence stops 3 residues before the CDR3 end, and the germline J gene provides the missing end. Germline V lookup: CDR1 SEHNR, CDR2 FQNEAQ (reference sequence). This CDR3 has 13 residues. V lost 2 bases and J 2 bases, leaving 6 bases between the germline ends.

This clone was detected ten times or more. The covered CDR3 bases are TGCGCCAGCAGCTTACAGGGGGCTATCACAGATACG. Encoded protein: CASSLQGAITDT. From start to end, the CDR3 is CASSLQGAITDTQYF. The chain has TRBV5-1 and TRBJ2-3; 9 bases are a match to TRBD1. The read ends 3 residues shy of where the CDR3 ends; the end is completed using the germline J gene. CDR1 SGHRS and CDR2 YFSETQ come from the germline V gene. The CDR3 sequence is 15 residues long. Trimming cost V 2 bases and J 2 bases; bases outside gene matches: 3.

This clone came up many times. The read ends 3 residues early relative to the CDR3; the germline J gene fills the gap. The chain has TRBV24-1 and TRBJ2-6; tentatively, D is TRBD2 (6 bases). The CDR3 sequence is 15 residues long. CDR1 is KGHDR, CDR2 SFDVKD, per germline. The ends were cut back, 4 bases at V and 1 base at J, with 7 bases in the middle. The DNA read from the CDR3 is TGTGCCACCAGTGACGGGGGATCTGGGGCCAACGTC. This gives the protein CATSDGGSGANV. The entire CDR3 protein reads CATSDGGSGANVLTF.

The sample holds many counts of this clone. The read halts 3 residues ahead of the CDR3 end, with the missing end drawn from the germline J gene. The genes are TRBV20-1 and TRBJ1-6; D is unclear. CDR1 is DFQATT and CDR2 is SNEGSKA in the germline V gene (reference sequence). Between the trimmed V and J ends, which lost 2 bases and 10 bases, there was a span of 15 bases. The CDR3 runs to 14 residues. This CDR3 reads CSARPPGIGSPLHF. The part of the CDR3 DNA that was read is TGCAGTGCTAGACCCCCAGGCATCGGCTCACCC.

About this clone itself: From the germline J gene comes the end of the CDR3, since the read stops 3 residues before it. The genes are TRBV29-1 and TRBJ2-1; 14 bases align to TRBD2. The CDR3 consists of 15 residues. Looked up from germline, CDR1 is SQVTM and CDR2 is ANQGSEA. The trim removed 4 bases at V and 7 bases at J, leaving 6 bases unmatched. The sequenced CDR3 bases are TGCAGCGTTGGACTAGCGGGGGGGCCAGGAAATGAG. Its protein product is CSVGLAGGPGNE. Given in full, the CDR3 is CSVGLAGGPGNEQFF.